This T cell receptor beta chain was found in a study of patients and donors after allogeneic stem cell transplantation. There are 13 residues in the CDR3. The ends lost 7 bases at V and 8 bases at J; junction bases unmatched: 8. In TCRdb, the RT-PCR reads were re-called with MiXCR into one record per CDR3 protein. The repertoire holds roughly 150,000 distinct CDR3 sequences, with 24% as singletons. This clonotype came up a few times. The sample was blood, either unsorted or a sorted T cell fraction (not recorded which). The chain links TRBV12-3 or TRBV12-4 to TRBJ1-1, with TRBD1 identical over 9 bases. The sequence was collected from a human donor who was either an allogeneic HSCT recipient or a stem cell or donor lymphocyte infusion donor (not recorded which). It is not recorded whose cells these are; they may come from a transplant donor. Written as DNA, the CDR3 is TGTGCCAGCAATCCGGGACAGGGTAGGGAAGCTTTCTTT. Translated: CASNPGQGREAFF.